The 8 T cell receptor beta chains presented below share a single source sample, sequenced in a study of metastatic and nonmetastatic thyroid tumors (dated by TCRdb to between 2020 and 2021). Library construction relied on PCR. TCRdb names Illumina HiSeq 4000 as the instrument used. TCRdb ran its own pipeline on the public reads, namely fastp trimming at Q25 and MiXCR clone calling, and kept in-frame beta chains. The sample has about 85,000 clones on record, around 9.1% of them singletons. Roughly 10% of the sample is in the top ten clones. No patient had received any treatment before thyroid surgery. Specimen: blood. The receptors stem from a female donor with papillary thyroid cancer or a benign thyroid nodule (not recorded which). Some clones in this sample may be carry-over from other donors' samples.

This clone was detected ten times or more. The CDR3 is CASRQGAYNEQFF. The DNA of the CDR3 is TGTGCCAGCAGACAGGGGGCGTACAATGAGCAGTTCTTC. The chain couples TRBV6-1 to TRBJ2-1; TRBD1 matches at 9 bases. The CDR3 is made up of 13 amino acids. V gave up 6 bases and J gave up 4 bases; unmatched junction bases: 1. Germline-derived CDR1 and CDR2 are MNHNS and SASEGT.

There are a few counts of this clone. A much larger clone sits a single nucleotide away, making a read error possible. This chain links TRBV15 with TRBJ1-4; 7 bases are a match to TRBD1. The germline CDR1 and CDR2 sequences are LNHNV and YYDKDF (reference sequence). CDR3 length equals 15 residues. The CDR3 DNA reads as TGTGCCACCAGCAGTGGGGACAGCAATAATGAAGAACTGTTTTTT. Residues: CATSSGDSNNEELFF.

There are many counts of this clone. The chain recombines TRBV6-2 or TRBV6-3 with TRBJ1-1, with D possibly TRBD1 on 6 matching bases. Per germline, CDR1 MNHEY and CDR2 SVGEGT. V lost 4 bases, J lost 10 bases, and 22 bases lay in between. The CDR3 has 15 residues. CDR3 residues: CASSSLPDSPDGAFF. In DNA, the CDR3 is TGTGCCAGCAGTTCGCTACCGGACAGTCCTGATGGAGCTTTCTTT.

This clone was counted at least ten times. The rearrangement joins TRBV11-3 to TRBJ2-5; D tentatively fits TRBD1 or TRBD2 (5 bases each). The CDR3 runs 15 residues. CDR1 is SGHNT and CDR2 is YENEEA in the germline V gene. The V end was cut by 0 bases, the J end by 4 bases, with 12 bases between. CDR3 in DNA: TGTGCCAGCAGCTTAGACTCAGGGAGTCGAGAGACCCAGTACTTC. Its protein is CASSLDSGSRETQYF.

This clone has ten or more counts. The chain is built from TRBV20-1 and TRBJ1-6, with 7 bases that match TRBD1. CDR1 and CDR2 from the germline V gene are DFQATT and SNEGSKA (reference sequence). CDR3 length equals 14 residues. The trim removed 7 bases at V and 6 bases at J, leaving 9 bases unmatched. The CDR3 bases are TGCAGTGGTAGGGCGACAGGGACTAATTCACCCCTCCACTTT. This translates into CSGRATGTNSPLHF.

This clone has a handful of counts. The chain employs TRBV6-5 and TRBJ2-2, with TRBD2 identical over 8 bases. Germline V lookup: CDR1 MNHEY, CDR2 SVGAGI. CDR3 length: 16 amino acids. After removal of 2 bases from V and 3 bases from J, the junction contained 5 bases not matched to a gene. The CDR3 loop reads CASSYGGGLDTGELFF. The CDR3 DNA is TGTGCCAGCAGTTACGGCGGGGGGTTAGACACCGGGGAGCTGTTTTTT.

This clone was observed a few times. A much larger clone lies a single base off, so this may be a read error. The chain carries TRBV12-3 or TRBV12-4 and TRBJ2-5; TRBD1 matches at 7 bases. CDR3 length: 18 amino acids. The V segment lost 4 bases and the J segment 6 bases; nucleotides outside the gene matches: 20. CDR3 in amino acids: CASSSTLNDRAGAQTQYF. The CDR3 nucleotides read TGTGCCAGCAGTTCGACTTTAAATGACAGGGCAGGAGCCCAGACCCAGTACTTC.

At least ten counts were recorded for this clone. This chain links TRBV6-5 with TRBJ1-1; unclear D gene. CDR3 length equals 15 residues. CDR1 is MNHEY, CDR2 SVGAGI, per germline. The V end was cut by 2 bases, the J end by 14 bases, with 24 bases between. The CDR3 region is CASSYLDPKIVTPFF. CDR3 sequence (DNA): TGTGCCAGCAGTTACCTCGACCCGAAGATAGTTACTCCGTTCTTT.